Here is one T cell receptor (beta chain) with its context. Assay: immunoSEQ multiplex PCR; the TCRdb copy retains only in-frame clones and omits some. The sample records more than 10,000 clones, approximately 32% being singletons. The CDR3 length is 17 residues. From germline, CDR1 is SNHLY and CDR2 FYNNEI. Trimming took 1 base from V and 0 from J, leaving 13 bases between them. This entry is derived from a study of graft-versus-host responses after intestinal transplantation. The input for sequencing was alloreactive CD4+ T cells from a mixed lymphocyte reaction culture, taken before transplantation. Subset here: CFSE-low proliferating T cells sorted from approximately 6-day pre-transplant mixed lymphocyte reaction (GvH or HvG direction). This sequence originates from a human patient who was an organ donor for intestinal transplantation. This rearrangement joins TRBV2 to TRBJ1-3; D is ambiguous. The CDR3 loop reads CASSEGEIRFSGNTIYF. CDR3 nucleotide sequence: TGTGCCAGCAGTGAAGGGGAGATACGTTTCTCTGGAAACACCATATATTTT.